The rows below give T cell receptor beta chains drawn from one sample of a study of blood T cell repertoires in COVID-19. Libraries were prepared by immunoSEQ multiplex PCR; TCRdb keeps only in-frame clonotypes and omits some of them. The sample lists fewer than 50,000 clones, 84% occurring once. The sequencing input was peripheral blood. Receptors were obtained from a human donor in a cohort sampled during active COVID-19. Both conserved end residues are part of each CDR3. The D gene is left open where the match is weak. Clone size is stated in some rows and not others, as once, few, many or a class when expanded.

j_gene: TRBJ1-1; d_gene: -; abundance: once; v_gene: TRBV6-5; CDR3nt: TGTGCCAGCAGCACAGGGTCCACTGAAGCTTTCTTT; CDR3aa: CASSTGSTEAFF
j_gene: TRBJ2-7; d_gene: TRBD1; abundance: few; v_gene: TRBV7-2; CDR3nt: TGTGCCAGCAGCCCGGACAGGGTGTACGAGCAGTACTTC; CDR3aa: CASSPDRVYEQYF
j_gene: TRBJ2-7; d_gene: -; abundance: -; v_gene: TRBV29-1; CDR3nt: TGCAGCGTCACAGGGACGTACGAGCAGTACTTC; CDR3aa: CSVTGTYEQYF
j_gene: TRBJ2-7; d_gene: TRBD2; abundance: -; v_gene: TRBV7-8; CDR3nt: TGTGCCAGCAGCCAGGGACTAGCGGGAAGACATGAGCAGTACTTC; CDR3aa: CASSQGLAGRHEQYF
j_gene: TRBJ1-6; d_gene: TRBD1; abundance: -; v_gene: TRBV28; CDR3nt: TGTGCCAGCAGTATTCCGTCAGCCGGGACAGGGGGATCACCCCTCCACTTT; CDR3aa: CASSIPSAGTGGSPLHF
j_gene: TRBJ1-5; d_gene: TRBD1; abundance: -; v_gene: TRBV30; CDR3nt: TGTGCCTGGAGTCGAGACAGGGCAGATCAGCCCCAGCATTTT; CDR3aa: CAWSRDRADQPQHF
j_gene: TRBJ1-2; d_gene: -; abundance: -; v_gene: TRBV27; CDR3nt: TGTGCCAGCAGTTCGATAACCCGGGACACAGGCTACACCTTC; CDR3aa: CASSSITRDTGYTF
j_gene: TRBJ2-1; d_gene: TRBD2; abundance: -; v_gene: TRBV10-3; CDR3nt: TGTGCCATCAGTGAGGGGAGACTAGCGGGAGATGAGCAGTTCTTC; CDR3aa: CAISEGRLAGDEQFF
j_gene: TRBJ2-7; d_gene: -; abundance: -; v_gene: TRBV5-1; CDR3nt: TGCGCCAGCGCGCTGGGCGCTAGGGAGGACGAGCAGTACTTC; CDR3aa: CASALGAREDEQYF
j_gene: TRBJ2-5; d_gene: -; abundance: -; v_gene: TRBV5-6; CDR3nt: TGTGCCAGCAGCTTGCTGTCTAGGCCCCAAGAGACCCAGTACTTC; CDR3aa: CASSLLSRPQETQYF
j_gene: TRBJ2-7; d_gene: -; abundance: -; v_gene: TRBV3-1/TRBV3-2; CDR3nt: TGTGCCAGCAGCCAGGCCCACGAGCAGTACTTC; CDR3aa: CASSQAHEQYF
j_gene: TRBJ1-2; d_gene: TRBD1; abundance: -; v_gene: TRBV5-1; CDR3nt: TGCGCCAGCAGCTTGACGGGACAGGGAAGTAACTATGGCTACACCTTC; CDR3aa: CASSLTGQGSNYGYTF
j_gene: TRBJ1-6; d_gene: -; abundance: -; v_gene: TRBV5-1; CDR3nt: TGCGCCAGCAGCCAGGAGGGCCCGATTAACTCACCCCTCCACTTT; CDR3aa: CASSQEGPINSPLHF
j_gene: TRBJ1-5; d_gene: -; abundance: -; v_gene: TRBV24-1; CDR3nt: TGTGCCACCAGTCGGGCGGGGAATAGCAATCAGCCCCAGCATTTT; CDR3aa: CATSRAGNSNQPQHF
j_gene: TRBJ2-3; d_gene: -; abundance: -; v_gene: TRBV6-2/TRBV6-3; CDR3nt: TGTGCCAGCAGTTACCCAAGCCGGGGAACAGATACGCAGTATTTT; CDR3aa: CASSYPSRGTDTQYF
j_gene: TRBJ2-1; d_gene: TRBD1; abundance: -; v_gene: TRBV6-6; CDR3nt: TGTGCCAGCAGAGACCCGGGACAGAGCTCCTACAATGAGCAGTTCTTC; CDR3aa: CASRDPGQSSYNEQFF
j_gene: TRBJ2-1; d_gene: -; abundance: once; v_gene: TRBV7-2; CDR3nt: TGTGCCAGCAGCTTAGATTCCGGGTTCAATGAGCAGTTCTTC; CDR3aa: CASSLDSGFNEQFF
j_gene: TRBJ1-2; d_gene: -; abundance: -; v_gene: TRBV18; CDR3nt: TGTGCCAGCTCCCTTCTGGCGACAGACCTCTATGGCTACACCTTC; CDR3aa: CASSLLATDLYGYTF
j_gene: TRBJ1-3; d_gene: TRBD1; abundance: -; v_gene: TRBV28; CDR3nt: TGTGCCAGCAGTTTTATCGTAGGGGGCTGGGCCTCTGGAAACACCATATATTTT; CDR3aa: CASSFIVGGWASGNTIYF
j_gene: TRBJ1-1; d_gene: -; abundance: -; v_gene: TRBV6-5; CDR3nt: TGTGCCAGCAGTTACGGGGGGAGGCCTGAAGCTTTCTTT; CDR3aa: CASSYGGRPEAFF
j_gene: TRBJ1-2; d_gene: -; abundance: -; v_gene: TRBV10-3; CDR3nt: TGTGCCATCAGTGATGAAGGGGACTATGGCTACACCTTC; CDR3aa: CAISDEGDYGYTF
j_gene: TRBJ2-1; d_gene: -; abundance: -; v_gene: TRBV7-3; CDR3nt: TGTGCCAGCAGCTTATCCCGGACTATCAATGAGCAGTTCTTC; CDR3aa: CASSLSRTINEQFF
j_gene: TRBJ2-1; d_gene: -; abundance: few; v_gene: TRBV20-1; CDR3nt: TGCAGTGCTAGTCTGTCCGGGAATGAGCAGTTCTTC; CDR3aa: CSASLSGNEQFF